This TCR beta chain was retrieved from a study of blood T cell repertoires in COVID-19. Source study methods: Estimates of nucleated cell counts were drawn from the amplification of reference gene primers. Produced via immunoSEQ multiplex PCR; TCRdb's table is partial and in-frame only. V and J calls plus clone size are reproduced from that table; the DNA served to infer D and trimming. The sample carries approximately 120,000 clones, approximately 71% recorded once. Trimming stripped 0 bases from V and 6 bases from J, with 7 bases between. Per germline, CDR1 SGHRS and CDR2 YFSETQ. The CDR3 consists of 12 residues.

Sequencing used peripheral blood. This clonotype originated in a woman between 70 and 85 years old with acute or convalescent COVID-19. The rearrangement joins TRBV5-1 to TRBJ2-7, with no clear D. The CDR3 nucleotides are TGCGCCAGCAGCTTGGACAGTGGCGAGCAGTACTTC. It codes for CASSLDSGEQYF.